This is a list of T cell receptor beta chains from one sample in a study of shared clonotypes between healthy human individuals. Produced via immunoSEQ multiplex PCR; TCRdb's table is partial and in-frame only. The sample lists some 580,000 clones, approximately 97% occurring once. Sequencing was done on a sample of naive CD4+ T cells sorted from blood. The receptors were sampled from a woman between 25 and 40 years old in good health. The CDR3 runs from the conserved cysteine through the conserved F or W. A D gene is named only where the DNA matches it firmly. Only part of the rows carry a size: once, few, many, or a class if the clone is expanded.

CSVAWLAGVETQYF	TGCAGCGTCGCTTGGCTAGCGGGAGTGGAGACCCAGTACTTC	TRBD2	.	TRBV29-1	TRBJ2-5
CASSPREEIPGELFF	TGTGCCAGCAGCCCGAGGGAGGAGATTCCCGGGGAGCTGTTTTTT	.	.	TRBV7-2	TRBJ2-2
CASSPWGDYEQYF	TGTGCCAGCTCACCATGGGGCGATTACGAGCAGTACTTC	.	.	TRBV18	TRBJ2-7
CASSPSGGPGNTIYF	TGTGCCAGCAGTCCCAGTGGGGGCCCAGGAAACACCATATATTTT	.	.	TRBV28	TRBJ1-3
CASSPGTSSHEQYF	TGTGCCAGCTCACCAGGTACTAGCTCCCACGAGCAGTACTTC	.	.	TRBV18	TRBJ2-7
CASSKWRNEQFF	TGTGCCAGCAGCAAATGGAGAAATGAGCAGTTCTTC	.	once	TRBV21-1	TRBJ2-1
CASSTIGTGSYEQYF	TGTGCCAGTAGTACGATCGGGACAGGGTCGTACGAGCAGTACTTC	TRBD1	.	TRBV19	TRBJ2-7
CAWSPGLAYNEQFF	TGTGCCTGGAGTCCTGGTTTGGCCTACAATGAGCAGTTCTTC	.	.	TRBV30	TRBJ2-1
CSVELGRGVETQYF	TGCAGCGTTGAGTTGGGGCGGGGCGTAGAGACCCAGTACTTC	.	.	TRBV29-1	TRBJ2-5
CASSFRTGYVETQYF	TGTGCCAGCAGTTTCCGCACGGGGTACGTGGAGACCCAGTACTTC	.	.	TRBV28	TRBJ2-5
CASSLQGIGNTIYF	TGTGCCAGCAGTTTACAGGGGATCGGAAACACCATATATTTT	TRBD1	.	TRBV6-5	TRBJ1-3
CASSQVVSVSASHF	TGCGCCAGCAGCCAAGTAGTGTCCGTTTCGGCCTCGCATTTT	.	.	TRBV4-1	TRBJ1-5
CASSLAGRAGAYEQYF	TGTGCCAGCAGCTTAGCGGGTCGCGCGGGAGCCTACGAGCAGTACTTC	TRBD2	.	TRBV7-9	TRBJ2-7
CASSDRVLPHEQYF	TGTGCCAGCAGTGACAGGGTTTTGCCTCACGAGCAGTACTTC	.	once	TRBV2	TRBJ2-7
CASSATGTSTDTQYF	TGCGCCAGCAGCGCTACAGGGACTAGCACAGATACGCAGTATTTT	.	.	TRBV5-1	TRBJ2-3
CASSLVGSDEQFF	TGCGCCAGCAGCTTGGTAGGTTCGGATGAGCAGTTCTTC	.	once	TRBV5-1	TRBJ2-1
CASSSAPTGANQPQHF	TGTGCCAGCAGTTCGGCCCCGACAGGGGCAAATCAGCCCCAGCATTTT	TRBD1	.	TRBV28	TRBJ1-5
CASSLWLAGGSVSTDTQYF	TGCGCCAGCAGCTTGTGGCTAGCGGGAGGGTCCGTTAGCACAGATACGCAGTATTTT	TRBD2	.	TRBV5-1	TRBJ2-3
CAWESGSSYNEQFF	TGTGCCTGGGAGAGCGGGAGCTCCTACAATGAGCAGTTCTTC	TRBD2	.	TRBV30	TRBJ2-1
CACSGSADTQYF	TGTGCCTGTTCGGGAAGTGCAGATACGCAGTATTTT	.	.	TRBV30	TRBJ2-3
CASSLATYGYTF	TGTGCCAGCAGCTTAGCCACGTATGGCTACACCTTC	.	.	TRBV11-2	TRBJ1-2
CASSYPGLAYEQYF	TGTGCCAGCAGTTACCCGGGACTAGCCTACGAGCAGTACTTC	TRBD2	.	TRBV6-6	TRBJ2-7
CASRDSGYSNQPQHF	TGCGCCAGCAGGGACAGTGGTTATAGCAATCAGCCCCAGCATTTT	.	.	TRBV10-2	TRBJ1-5
CASSFGQGWETQYF	TGTGCCAGCAGTTTCGGACAGGGCTGGGAGACCCAGTACTTC	TRBD1	.	TRBV6-5	TRBJ2-5
CASFKSGHKNTIYF	TGTGCCAGCTTCAAATCGGGACACAAAAACACCATATATTTT	.	.	TRBV28	TRBJ1-3
CASSTGQNQPQHF	TGTGCCAGTAGTACGGGACAGAATCAGCCCCAGCATTTT	TRBD1	.	TRBV19	TRBJ1-5
CASSEVDWNTEAFF	TGTGCCAGCAGTGAAGTGGACTGGAACACTGAAGCTTTCTTT	.	.	TRBV6-1	TRBJ1-1
CASSIASGITYEQFF	TGTGCCAGTAGTATAGCTAGCGGGATAACATATGAGCAGTTCTTC	TRBD2	.	TRBV19	TRBJ2-1
CASNRRGWQPQHF	TGTGCCAGCAATCGCAGGGGGTGGCAGCCCCAGCATTTT	TRBD1	once	TRBV6-1	TRBJ1-5
CASSLGLAAGTGELFF	TGTGCCAGCAGCTTAGGACTAGCGGCCGGCACCGGGGAGCTGTTTTTT	TRBD2	.	TRBV7-3	TRBJ2-2
CASSYWGQAHEQYF	TGTGCCAGCAGTTACTGGGGACAGGCCCACGAGCAGTACTTC	TRBD1	.	TRBV6-6	TRBJ2-7
CASSLSFGLAGSYEQYF	TGTGCCAGCAGTTTATCGTTCGGGCTAGCGGGAAGCTACGAGCAGTACTTC	TRBD2	.	TRBV27	TRBJ2-7
CASTPTTAGTDTQYF	TGTGCCAGCACCCCAACCACGGCCGGCACAGATACGCAGTATTTT	.	.	TRBV6-6	TRBJ2-3
CASRDHVEAFF	TGTGCCAGCAGGGACCACGTTGAAGCTTTCTTT	.	.	TRBV25-1	TRBJ1-1
CAISSKTNTEAFF	TGTGCCATCAGCTCTAAGACGAACACTGAAGCTTTCTTT	.	.	TRBV10-3	TRBJ1-1
CASSPNRRFPEAFF	TGTGCCAGCAGCCCTAACCGGCGGTTCCCTGAAGCTTTCTTT	.	.	TRBV14	TRBJ1-1
CASSDVSGTARFF	TGTGCCAGCAGTGACGTTAGCGGGACCGCCCGGTTCTTC	TRBD2	.	TRBV6-4	TRBJ2-1
CASSLGWGAAEQFF	TGCGCCAGCAGCTTGGGTTGGGGGGCCGCTGAGCAGTTCTTC	.	.	TRBV5-1	TRBJ2-1
CASSGAVKNTGELFF	TGTGCCAGCAGTGGGGCAGTAAAAAACACCGGGGAGCTGTTTTTT	.	.	TRBV2	TRBJ2-2
CAGQGTNTGELFF	TGTGCCGGACAGGGGACGAACACCGGGGAGCTGTTTTTT	TRBD1	.	TRBV28	TRBJ2-2
CASSLDGCGYTF	TGTGCCAGCAGCTTAGACGGCTGTGGCTACACCTTC	.	.	TRBV7-9	TRBJ1-2
CASSFQTVGNTIYF	TGTGCCAGCAGCTTTCAGACGGTTGGAAACACCATATATTTT	.	.	TRBV7-2	TRBJ1-3
CASSPGAGVEAFF	TGTGCCAGCTCACCAGGTGCAGGGGTTGAAGCTTTCTTT	.	.	TRBV18	TRBJ1-1
CASSEGTGGEGYEQYF	TGTGCCAGCAGTGAAGGGACAGGGGGAGAAGGCTACGAGCAGTACTTC	TRBD1	once	TRBV6-1	TRBJ2-7
CASSSQESSYNEQFF	TGTGCCAGCAGTTCGCAGGAATCCTCCTACAATGAGCAGTTCTTC	.	.	TRBV27	TRBJ2-1
CASRSFSSGSTDTQYF	TGTGCCAGCAGAAGTTTTTCTAGCGGAAGCACAGATACGCAGTATTTT	TRBD2	.	TRBV6-6	TRBJ2-3
CASSSRLVSSYNEQFF	TGTGCCAGCAGCTCCCGACTCGTTAGCTCCTACAATGAGCAGTTCTTC	.	once	TRBV9	TRBJ2-1
CASSHPGGGVGTGELFF	TGCGCCAGCAGCCACCCGGGGGGAGGAGTCGGCACCGGGGAGCTGTTTTTT	TRBD2	once	TRBV4-1	TRBJ2-2
CASSLTGTLYQNIQYF	TGTGCCAGTAGTCTTACCGGGACCCTCTACCAAAACATTCAGTACTTC	.	.	TRBV19	TRBJ2-4
CASSRGLGEKLFF	TGTGCCAGCAGTAGGGGGCTGGGTGAAAAACTGTTTTTT	TRBD1	.	TRBV9	TRBJ1-4